This TCR beta chain was sequenced in a study of cytomegalovirus exposure and HLA in healthy donors. Points from the study as a whole: In an earlier analysis, in several hundred donors, most V segments appeared productive either ~87% or ~30% of the time.

When sampled, the donors appeared nominally healthy, though they likely had unrecorded immune exposures. Comments on this clone: Antigen specificity is unknown.

V was pared by 0 bases and J by 6 bases, with 17 bases between. The CDR3 has 16 residues. From germline, CDR1 is LNHNV and CDR2 YYDKDF (reference sequence). The PCR ran on 60 Vbeta and 13 Jbeta primers. Assay used: immunoSEQ multiplex PCR; TCRdb lists only in-frame clones, some missing. In the table there are about 120,000 clones, 67% of which are singletons. V is TRBV15 and J is TRBJ1-2; D perhaps matches TRBD1 (5 bases). Sequenced input: PBMCs. This clonotype was sampled from a man in his late teens or twenties in good health and CMV-seropositive. The CDR3 region is CATSRDNSGREDGYTF. CDR3 coding DNA: TGTGCCACCAGCAGAGACAATTCAGGGAGGGAGGATGGCTACACCTTC.